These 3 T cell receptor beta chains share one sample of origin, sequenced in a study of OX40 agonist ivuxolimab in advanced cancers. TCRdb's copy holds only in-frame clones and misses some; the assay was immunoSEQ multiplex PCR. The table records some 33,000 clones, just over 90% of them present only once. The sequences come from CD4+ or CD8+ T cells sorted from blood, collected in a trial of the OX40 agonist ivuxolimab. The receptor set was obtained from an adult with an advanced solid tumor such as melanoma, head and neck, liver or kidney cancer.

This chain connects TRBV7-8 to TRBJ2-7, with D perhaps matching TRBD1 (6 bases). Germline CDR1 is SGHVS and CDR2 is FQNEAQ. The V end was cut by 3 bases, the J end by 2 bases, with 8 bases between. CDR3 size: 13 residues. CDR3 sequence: CASSLDRAYEQYV. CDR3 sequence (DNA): TGTGCCAGCAGCTTGGACAGAGCCTACGAGCAGTACGTC.

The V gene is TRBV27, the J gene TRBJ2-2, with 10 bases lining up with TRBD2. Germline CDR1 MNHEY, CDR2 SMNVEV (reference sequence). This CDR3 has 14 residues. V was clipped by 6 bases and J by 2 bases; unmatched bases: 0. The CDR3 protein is CASRLAGNTGELFF. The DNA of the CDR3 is TGTGCCAGCAGACTAGCGGGAAACACCGGGGAGCTGTTTTTT.

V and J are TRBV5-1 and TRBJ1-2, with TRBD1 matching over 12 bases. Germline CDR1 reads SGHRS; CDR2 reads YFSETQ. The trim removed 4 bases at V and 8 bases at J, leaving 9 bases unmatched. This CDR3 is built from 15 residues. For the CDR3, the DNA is TGCGCCAGCAGCCACCCGGGACAGGGGGCCGGAGGCTACACCTTC. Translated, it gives CASSHPGQGAGGYTF. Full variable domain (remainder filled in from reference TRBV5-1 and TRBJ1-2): KAGVTQTPRYLIKTRGQQVTLSCSPISGHRSVSWYQQTPGQGLQFLFEYFSETQRNKGNFPGRFSGRQFSNSRSEMNVSTLELGDSALYLCASSHPGQGAGGYTFGSGTRLTVV.